This record looks at one TCR beta chain sequence and its context. Its antigen is not yet known. No base qualities exist here, and no much larger clone lies one base off it. The CDR3 regions of human TCRbeta chains were analyzed by immunosequencing. In the authors' own workflow: TCRs in the repertoires were matched against a reference library of SARS-CoV-2-specific TCRs that had been generated with the MIRA antigen-specificity platform. Breadth was defined as the fraction of unique TCRs that were SARS-CoV-2-associated, and depth was defined as the fraction of total T cells that were SARS-CoV-2-associated. Each spike-specific TCR was assigned to its reactive spike region and to a CD4 or CD8 class using the MIRA data. Log10-transformed breadth and depth values were compared by one-way ANOVA with Sidak's multiple comparisons tests. The clones in this table, taken by TCRdb from immuneACCESS, are in-frame only. Not every clone is retained; where verified, under half of the shortfall comes from an unresolved V gene, and the cause of the rest is unknown. V, J and clone size were drawn from that table, and D and trimming were deduced from the DNA. Counted in this sample were more than 120,000 clones; over 85% of them appeared once. Under 2% of the sample is in the top ten clones.

What this sample's time point label stands for: about 28 days (+/-7) after the second vaccine dose. AZD1222 recipients whose second dose came at about 4 weeks and those whose second dose came at about 12 weeks were combined into one group, since spike-specific TCR depth and breadth did not differ between the two schedules. Vaccinee samples came from UK trials COV001 and COV002, including a single-blind randomized controlled phase 2/3 trial of AZD1222 (ChAdOx1 nCoV-19) in healthy adults. For TCRbeta chain sequencing, PBMC samples were collected from trial participants at day 0 and at day 28 after the second dose. The sample belongs to a study of T cell responses to AZD1222 COVID-19 vaccine (dated by TCRdb to the early 2020s). Some background on the complete study: A total of more than 230 trial participants underwent TCR sequencing, of whom 207 had received two doses of AZD1222 and some 25 had received two doses of the MenACWY control vaccine. Trial participants were enrolled by age into 18-55, 56-69 and 70-plus year subgroups, with 148, 28 and 57 TCR-sequenced participants respectively. Points the paper makes about the study in general: Most participants were white British and females outnumbered males, and the authors suggested that clonal diversity may have been underestimated. Because no day 14 peak-response samples were available, the repertoires could be characterized only after the peak T cell response. Conclusions about previously exposed vaccinees were limited because only five to seven AZD1222 recipients were SARS-CoV-2 seropositive at baseline. A significant rise in spike-specific TCR breadth and depth was observed after two AZD1222 doses relative to day 0 and relative to MenACWY recipients. Reportedly, close to half of the unique spike-specific TCRs recognized epitopes lying outside the regions that are mutated in the B.1.351 and B.1.1.7 variants. CD4 TCRs associated with the vaccine covered the entire spike protein, and the dominant responses were in regions 160-218 and 743-854. In the small 56-69-year group, the increase in depth fell short of significance, most likely because of low power.

Looking up the germline V gene yields CDR1 SQVTM and CDR2 ANQGSEA. The CDR3, from cysteine to phenylalanine, totals 14 residues. CDR3 DNA only is kept here, 42 bases in frame from base 1. At the junction V is shortened by 3 bases and J by 0 bases; bases outside the gene matches: 5. This receptor was taken from an adult who received the AZD1222 COVID-19 vaccine. Source: peripheral blood, taken 28 days after the second AZD1222 dose. This chain joins TRBV29-1 to TRBJ2-7; 7 of the junction bases match TRBD2. The CDR3 amino acid sequence is: CSVDSGGSSYEQYF. The sequence in DNA is TGCAGCGTTGATTCGGGGGGTAGCTCCTACGAGCAGTACTTC.